The present TCR beta chain was sequenced within a study of blood T cell repertoires in COVID-19. On the study more broadly: Samples of COVID-19 (acute and convalescent) were obtained from the United States, Italy and Spain.

Per the original data handling: Amplification from reference gene primers served as the basis for estimated nucleated cell counts. The data were produced by immunoSEQ multiplex PCR, yet TCRdb's version contains in-frame clones alone and is incomplete. V, J and clone size are taken as reported in that table, and D and trimming were inferred from the DNA itself. The sample includes 210,000 or so clones, 84% of them seen just once. Germline V CDR1 and CDR2: SQVTM, ANQGSEA. With 4 bases clipped from V and 4 bases from J, the junction kept 12 bases outside the gene matches. The length of the CDR3 is 16 residues. This clone showed up just once.

This sequence joins TRBV29-1 and TRBJ2-3; TRBD1 matches at 9 bases. The sample was peripheral blood. The sequence was collected from a woman of 80 years or more with active or convalescent COVID-19. In DNA, the CDR3 is TGCAGCGTTGTGCCCCCCGGGACAGGGTTATCAGATACGCAGTATTTT. Amino acid sequence: CSVVPPGTGLSDTQYF.